This T cell receptor (beta chain) was sequenced during a study of ipilimumab plus nivolumab after autologous stem cell transplantation. Study-level information: The DLBCL cohort had primary refractory and relapsed disease, with 18-month progression-free survival of approximately 87% and 28%.

Data came from immunoSEQ multiplex PCR; TCRdb stores just in-frame clones and leaves some out. The sample lists about 25,000 clones; 70% to 90% were seen once. Checkpoint therapy with ipilimumab 1 mg/kg began 14 to 28 days after transplant. Through week 26, nivolumab 3 mg/kg IV was given weeks 1, 4, 7, 10, then biweekly. The CDR3 runs to 15 residues. Looked up from germline, CDR1 is SGHAT and CDR2 is FQNNGV. The V segment lost 2 bases and the J segment 4 bases; nucleotides outside the gene matches: 3. The sequences come from PBMCs, collected in a trial of ipilimumab plus nivolumab as post-transplant consolidation. The TCR sequence derives from a male donor with diffuse large B-cell lymphoma. V is TRBV11-2 and J is TRBJ2-3; 10 positions agree with TRBD2. This chain's CDR3 is CASSLNSGGPDTQYF. CDR3 DNA: TGTGCCAGCAGCTTAAATAGCGGGGGGCCAGATACGCAGTATTTT.